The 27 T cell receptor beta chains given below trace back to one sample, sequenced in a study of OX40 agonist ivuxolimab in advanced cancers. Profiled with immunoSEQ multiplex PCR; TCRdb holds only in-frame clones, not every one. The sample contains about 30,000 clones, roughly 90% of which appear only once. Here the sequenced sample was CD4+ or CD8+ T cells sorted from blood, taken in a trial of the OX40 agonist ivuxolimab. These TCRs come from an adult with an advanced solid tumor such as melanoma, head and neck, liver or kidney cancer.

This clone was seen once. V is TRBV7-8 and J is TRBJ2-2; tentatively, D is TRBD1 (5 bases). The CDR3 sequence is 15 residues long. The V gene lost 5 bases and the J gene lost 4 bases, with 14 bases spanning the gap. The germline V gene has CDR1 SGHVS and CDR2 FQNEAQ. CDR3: CASSPRQGGTGELFF. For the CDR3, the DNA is TGTGCCAGCAGCCCTCGGCAGGGCGGCACCGGGGAGCTGTTTTTT. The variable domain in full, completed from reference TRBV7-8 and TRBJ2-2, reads GAGVSQSPRYKVAKRGQDVALRCDPISGHVSLFWYQQALGQGPEFLTYFQNEAQLDKSGLPSDRFFAERPEGSVSTLKIQRTQQEDSAVYLCASSPRQGGTGELFFGEGSRLTVL.

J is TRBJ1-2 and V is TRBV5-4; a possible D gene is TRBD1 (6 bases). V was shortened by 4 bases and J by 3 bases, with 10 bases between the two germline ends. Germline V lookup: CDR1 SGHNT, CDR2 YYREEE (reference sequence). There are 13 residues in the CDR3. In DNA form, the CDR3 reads TGTGCCAGCAGCGGAGGGGGGTACTATGGCTACACCTTC. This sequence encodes CASSGGGYYGYTF.

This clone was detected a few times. CDR3 loop: CASSLTSTGNEKLFF. CDR3 DNA sequence: TGTGCCAGTAGTCTCACCTCGACTGGGAATGAAAAACTGTTTTTT. The chain is built from TRBV19 and TRBJ1-4; D call uncertain. The CDR3 is made up of 15 amino acids. Looked up from germline, CDR1 is LNHDA and CDR2 is SQIVND (reference sequence). With 5 bases removed from V and 5 bases from J, the gap between germline ends came to 15 bases.

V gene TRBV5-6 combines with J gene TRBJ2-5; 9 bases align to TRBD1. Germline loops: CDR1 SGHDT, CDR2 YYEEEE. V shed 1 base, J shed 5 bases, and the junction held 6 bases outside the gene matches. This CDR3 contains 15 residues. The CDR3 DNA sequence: TGTGCCAGCAGCTTGACAGGGGGCGAGGGGGAGACCCAGTACTTC. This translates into CASSLTGGEGETQYF.

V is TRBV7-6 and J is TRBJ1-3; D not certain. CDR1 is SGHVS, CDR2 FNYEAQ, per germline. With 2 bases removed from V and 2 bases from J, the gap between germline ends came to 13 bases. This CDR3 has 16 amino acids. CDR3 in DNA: TGTGCCAGCAGCTTATATGGCAGCACAGCTGGAAACACCATATATTTT. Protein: CASSLYGSTAGNTIYF. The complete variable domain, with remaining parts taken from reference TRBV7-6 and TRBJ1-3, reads GAGVSQSPRYKVTKRGQDVALRCDPISGHVSLYWYRQALGQGPEFLTYFNYEAQQDKSGLPNDRFSAERPEGSISTLTIQRTEQRDSAMYRCASSLYGSTAGNTIYFGEGSWLTVV.

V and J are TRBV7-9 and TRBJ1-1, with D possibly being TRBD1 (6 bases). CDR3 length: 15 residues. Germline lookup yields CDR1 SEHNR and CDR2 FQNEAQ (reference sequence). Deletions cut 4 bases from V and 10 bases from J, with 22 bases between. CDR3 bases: TGTGCCAGCAGCTCCCTGCCGGGGGCCGGCGAGGGAGCTTTCTTT. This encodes CASSSLPGAGEGAFF.

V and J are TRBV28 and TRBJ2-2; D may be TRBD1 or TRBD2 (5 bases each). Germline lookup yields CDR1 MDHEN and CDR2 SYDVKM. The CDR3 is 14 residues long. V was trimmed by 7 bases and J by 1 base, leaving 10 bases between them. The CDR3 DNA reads TGTGCCAGCACGGGACGGCAGAACACCGGGGAGCTGTTTTTT. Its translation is CASTGRQNTGELFF.

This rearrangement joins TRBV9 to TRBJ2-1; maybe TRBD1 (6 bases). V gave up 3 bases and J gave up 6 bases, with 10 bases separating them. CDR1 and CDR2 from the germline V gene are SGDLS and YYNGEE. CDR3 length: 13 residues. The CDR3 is CASSATGLNEQFF. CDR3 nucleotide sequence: TGTGCCAGCAGCGCTACAGGGCTCAATGAGCAGTTCTTC.

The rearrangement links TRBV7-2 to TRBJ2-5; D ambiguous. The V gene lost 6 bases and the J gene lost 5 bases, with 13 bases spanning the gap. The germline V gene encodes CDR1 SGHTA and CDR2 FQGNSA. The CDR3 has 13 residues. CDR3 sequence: CASSFFLLETQYF. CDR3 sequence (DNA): TGTGCCAGCAGTTTTTTTTTGTTGGAGACCCAGTACTTC.

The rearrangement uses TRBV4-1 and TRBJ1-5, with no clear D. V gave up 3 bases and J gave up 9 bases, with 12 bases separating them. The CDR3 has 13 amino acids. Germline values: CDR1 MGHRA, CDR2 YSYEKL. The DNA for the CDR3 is TGCGCCAGCAGCCAGGCCAGAGGTTGGCCCCAGCATTTT. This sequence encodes CASSQARGWPQHF.

The CDR3 here is CSVHYNEQFF. As DNA, the CDR3 is TGCAGCGTCCACTACAATGAGCAGTTCTTC. This chain connects TRBV29-1 to TRBJ2-1; D not certain. CDR3 size: 10 residues. Trimming stripped 6 bases from V and 3 bases from J, with 3 bases between. Germline CDR1 SQVTM, CDR2 ANQGSEA.

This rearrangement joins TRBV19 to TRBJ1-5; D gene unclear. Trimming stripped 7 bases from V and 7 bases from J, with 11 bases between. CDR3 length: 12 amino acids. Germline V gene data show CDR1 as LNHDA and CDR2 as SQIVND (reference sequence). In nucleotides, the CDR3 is TGTGCCAGTAAGGAGGGAAACCAGCCCCAGCATTTT. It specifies CASKEGNQPQHF.

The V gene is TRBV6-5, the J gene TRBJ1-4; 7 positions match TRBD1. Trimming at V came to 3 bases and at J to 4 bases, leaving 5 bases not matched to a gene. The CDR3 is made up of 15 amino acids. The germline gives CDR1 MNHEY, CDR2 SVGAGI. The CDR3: CASSYDRVNNEKLFF. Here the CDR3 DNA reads TGTGCCAGCAGTTATGACAGGGTCAATAATGAAAAACTGTTTTTT.

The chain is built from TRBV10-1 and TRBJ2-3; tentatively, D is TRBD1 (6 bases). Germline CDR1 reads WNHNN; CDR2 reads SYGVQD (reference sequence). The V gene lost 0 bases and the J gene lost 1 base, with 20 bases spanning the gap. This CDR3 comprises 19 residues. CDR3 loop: CASSESTPQGRLGTDTQYF. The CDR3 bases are TGCGCCAGCAGTGAGTCGACCCCCCAGGGGCGATTGGGCACAGATACGCAGTATTTT.

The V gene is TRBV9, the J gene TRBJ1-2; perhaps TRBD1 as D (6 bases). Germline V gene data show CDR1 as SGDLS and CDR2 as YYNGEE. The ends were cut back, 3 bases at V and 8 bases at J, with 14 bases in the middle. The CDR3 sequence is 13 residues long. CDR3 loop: CASSDTNRVGYTF. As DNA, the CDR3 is TGTGCCAGCAGCGACACTAACAGGGTCGGCTACACCTTC.

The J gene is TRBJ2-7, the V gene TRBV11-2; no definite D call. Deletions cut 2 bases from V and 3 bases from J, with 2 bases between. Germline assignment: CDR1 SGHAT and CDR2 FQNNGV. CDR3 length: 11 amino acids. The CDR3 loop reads CASSLNYEQYF. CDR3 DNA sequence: TGTGCCAGCAGCTTAAACTACGAGCAGTACTTC. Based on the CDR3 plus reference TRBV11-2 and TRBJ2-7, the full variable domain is EAGVAQSPRYKIIEKRQSVAFWCNPISGHATLYWYQQILGQGPKLLIQFQNNGVVDDSQLPKDRFSAERLKGVDSTLKIQPAKLEDSAVYLCASSLNYEQYFGPGTRLTVT.

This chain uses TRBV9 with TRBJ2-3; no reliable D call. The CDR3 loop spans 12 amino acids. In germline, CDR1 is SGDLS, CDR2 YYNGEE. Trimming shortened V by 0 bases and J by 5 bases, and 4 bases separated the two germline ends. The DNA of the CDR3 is TGTGCCAGCAGCGTAGAAGGAGATACGCAGTATTTT. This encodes CASSVEGDTQYF. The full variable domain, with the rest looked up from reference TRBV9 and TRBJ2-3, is DSGVTQTPKHLITATGQRVTLRCSPRSGDLSVYWYQQSLDQGLQFLIQYYNGEERAKGNILERFSAQQFPDLHSELNLSSLELGDSALYFCASSVEGDTQYFGPGTRLTVL.

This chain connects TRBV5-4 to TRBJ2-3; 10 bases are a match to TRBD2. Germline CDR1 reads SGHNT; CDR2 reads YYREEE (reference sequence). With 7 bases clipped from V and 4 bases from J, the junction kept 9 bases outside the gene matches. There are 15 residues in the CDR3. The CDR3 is CASELAGIGPDTQYF. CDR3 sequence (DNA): TGTGCCAGCGAACTAGCGGGAATAGGGCCAGATACGCAGTATTTT. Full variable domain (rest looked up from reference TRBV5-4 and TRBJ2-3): ETGVTQSPTHLIKTRGQQVTLRCSSQSGHNTVSWYQQALGQGPQFIFQYYREEENGRGNFPPRFSGLQFPNYSSELNVNALELDDSALYLCASELAGIGPDTQYFGPGTRLTVL.

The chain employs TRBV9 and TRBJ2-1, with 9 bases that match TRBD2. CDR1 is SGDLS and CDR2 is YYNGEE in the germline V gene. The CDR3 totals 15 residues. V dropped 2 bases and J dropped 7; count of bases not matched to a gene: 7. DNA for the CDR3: TGTGCCAGCAGCGTCGGGCGGGGGGGCAGGAATGAGCAGTTCTTC. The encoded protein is CASSVGRGGRNEQFF. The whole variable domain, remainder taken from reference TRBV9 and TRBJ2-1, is DSGVTQTPKHLITATGQRVTLRCSPRSGDLSVYWYQQSLDQGLQFLIQYYNGEERAKGNILERFSAQQFPDLHSELNLSSLELGDSALYFCASSVGRGGRNEQFFGPGTRLTVL.

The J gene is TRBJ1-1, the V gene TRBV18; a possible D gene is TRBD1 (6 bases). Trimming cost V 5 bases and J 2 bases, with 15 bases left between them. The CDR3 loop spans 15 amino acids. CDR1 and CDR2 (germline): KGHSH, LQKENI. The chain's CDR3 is CASSSREGTNTEAFF. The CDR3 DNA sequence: TGTGCCAGCTCATCTCGGGAAGGGACAAACACTGAAGCTTTCTTT.

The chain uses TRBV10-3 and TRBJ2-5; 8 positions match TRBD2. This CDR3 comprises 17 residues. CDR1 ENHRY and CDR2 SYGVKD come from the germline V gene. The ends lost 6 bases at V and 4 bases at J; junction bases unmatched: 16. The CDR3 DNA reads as TGTGCCATCAGCGGGGGACTAGTACGATTGGAGGCAGAGACCCAGTACTTC. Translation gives CAISGGLVRLEAETQYF.

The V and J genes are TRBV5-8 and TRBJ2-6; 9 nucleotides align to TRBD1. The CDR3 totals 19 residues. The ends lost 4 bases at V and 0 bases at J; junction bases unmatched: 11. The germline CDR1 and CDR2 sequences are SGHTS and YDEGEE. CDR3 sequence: CASSMPGQGDFSGANVLTF. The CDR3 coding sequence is TGTGCCAGCAGCATGCCGGGACAGGGTGATTTCTCTGGGGCCAACGTCCTGACTTTC.

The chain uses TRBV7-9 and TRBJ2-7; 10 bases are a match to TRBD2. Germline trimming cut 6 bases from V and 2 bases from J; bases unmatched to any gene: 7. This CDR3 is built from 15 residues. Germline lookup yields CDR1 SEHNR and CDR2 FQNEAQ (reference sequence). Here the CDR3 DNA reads TGTGCCAGCAGTCCACTCGGGACTAGCGCCTACGAGCAGTACTTC. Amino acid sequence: CASSPLGTSAYEQYF.

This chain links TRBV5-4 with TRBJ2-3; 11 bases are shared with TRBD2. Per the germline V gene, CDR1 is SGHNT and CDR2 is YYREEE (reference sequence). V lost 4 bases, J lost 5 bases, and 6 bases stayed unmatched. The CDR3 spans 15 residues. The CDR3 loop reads CASSLGLAGLDTQYF. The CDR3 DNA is TGTGCCAGCAGCCTAGGACTAGCGGGTTTAGATACGCAGTATTTT.

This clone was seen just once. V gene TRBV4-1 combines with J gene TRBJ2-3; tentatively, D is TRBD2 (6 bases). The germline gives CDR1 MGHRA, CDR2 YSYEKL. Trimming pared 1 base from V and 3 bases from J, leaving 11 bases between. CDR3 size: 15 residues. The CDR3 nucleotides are TGCGCCAGCAGCCAAGTTCTAGCGAAGACAGATACGCAGTATTTT. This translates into CASSQVLAKTDTQYF.

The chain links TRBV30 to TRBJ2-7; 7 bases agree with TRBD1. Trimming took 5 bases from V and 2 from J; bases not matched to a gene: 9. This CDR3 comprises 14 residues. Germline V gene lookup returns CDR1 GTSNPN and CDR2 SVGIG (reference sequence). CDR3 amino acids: CAWERTGQPYEQYF. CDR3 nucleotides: TGTGCCTGGGAGCGGACAGGCCAACCCTACGAGCAGTACTTC.

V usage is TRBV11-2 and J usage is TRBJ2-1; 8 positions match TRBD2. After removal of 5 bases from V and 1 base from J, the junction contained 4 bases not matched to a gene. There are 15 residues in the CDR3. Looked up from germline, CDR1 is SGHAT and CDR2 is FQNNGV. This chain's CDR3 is CASSPSSGSYNEQFF. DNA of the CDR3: TGTGCCAGCAGCCCCTCTAGCGGGTCCTACAATGAGCAGTTCTTC.